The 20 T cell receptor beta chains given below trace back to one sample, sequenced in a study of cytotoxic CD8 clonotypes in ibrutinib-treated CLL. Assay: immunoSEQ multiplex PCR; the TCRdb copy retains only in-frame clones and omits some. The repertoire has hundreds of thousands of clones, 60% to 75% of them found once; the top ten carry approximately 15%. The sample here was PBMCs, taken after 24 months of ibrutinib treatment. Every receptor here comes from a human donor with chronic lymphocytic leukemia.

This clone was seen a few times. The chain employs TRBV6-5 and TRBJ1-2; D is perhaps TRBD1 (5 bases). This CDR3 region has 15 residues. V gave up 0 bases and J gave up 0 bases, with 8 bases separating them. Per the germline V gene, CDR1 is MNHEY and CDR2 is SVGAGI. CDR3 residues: CASSYSGTANYGYTF. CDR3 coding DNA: TGTGCCAGCAGTTACTCCGGGACCGCTAACTATGGCTACACCTTC.

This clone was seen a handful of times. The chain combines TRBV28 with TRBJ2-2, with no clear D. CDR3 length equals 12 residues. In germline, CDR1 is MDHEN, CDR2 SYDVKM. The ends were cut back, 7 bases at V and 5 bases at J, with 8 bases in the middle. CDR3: CASTSWTGELFF. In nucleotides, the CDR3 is TGTGCCAGCACCTCTTGGACCGGGGAGCTGTTTTTT.

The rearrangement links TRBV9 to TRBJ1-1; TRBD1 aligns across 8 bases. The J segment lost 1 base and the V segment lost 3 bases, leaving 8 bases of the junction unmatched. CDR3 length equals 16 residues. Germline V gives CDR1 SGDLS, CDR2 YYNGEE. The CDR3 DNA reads TGTGCCAGCAGCGGGCAGGGGGCACAGAGGAACACTGAAGCTTTCTTT. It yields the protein CASSGQGAQRNTEAFF.

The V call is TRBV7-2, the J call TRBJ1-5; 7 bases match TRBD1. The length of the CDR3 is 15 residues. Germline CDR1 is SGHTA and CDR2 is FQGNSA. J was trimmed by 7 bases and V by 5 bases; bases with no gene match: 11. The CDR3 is CASSPRQGVGQPQHF. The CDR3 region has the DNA TGTGCCAGCAGCCCTCGACAGGGCGTGGGGCAGCCCCAGCATTTT.

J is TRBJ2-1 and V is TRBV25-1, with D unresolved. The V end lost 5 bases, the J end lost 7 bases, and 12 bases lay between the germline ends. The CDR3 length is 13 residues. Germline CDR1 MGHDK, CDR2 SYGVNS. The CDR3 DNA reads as TGTGCCAGCAGTAACCCTGGCGGTAATGAGCAGTTCTTC. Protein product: CASSNPGGNEQFF. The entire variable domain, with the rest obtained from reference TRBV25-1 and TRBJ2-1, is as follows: EADIYQTPRYLVIGTGKKITLECSQTMGHDKMYWYQQDPGMELHLIHYSYGVNSTEKGDLSSESTVSRIRTEHFPLTLESARPSHTSQYLCASSNPGGNEQFFGPGTRLTVL.

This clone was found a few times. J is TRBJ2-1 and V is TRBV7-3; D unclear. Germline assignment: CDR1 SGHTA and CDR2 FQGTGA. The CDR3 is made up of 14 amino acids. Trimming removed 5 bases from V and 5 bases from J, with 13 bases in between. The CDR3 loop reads CASSPSGPNNEQFF. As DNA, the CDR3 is TGTGCCAGCAGCCCGTCCGGACCCAACAATGAGCAGTTCTTC.

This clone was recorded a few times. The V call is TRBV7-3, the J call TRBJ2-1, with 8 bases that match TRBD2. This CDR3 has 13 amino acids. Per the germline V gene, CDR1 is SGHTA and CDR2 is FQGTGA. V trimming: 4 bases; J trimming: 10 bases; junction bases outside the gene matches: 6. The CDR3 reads CASSSHIAGEQFF. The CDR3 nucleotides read TGTGCCAGCAGCTCACACATAGCGGGGGAGCAGTTCTTC.

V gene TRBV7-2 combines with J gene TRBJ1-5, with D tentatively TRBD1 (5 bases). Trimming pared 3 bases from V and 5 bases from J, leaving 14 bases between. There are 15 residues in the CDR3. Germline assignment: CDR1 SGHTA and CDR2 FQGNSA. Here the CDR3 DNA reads TGTGCCAGCAGCTTGCTTCCCCAGGGAGATCAGCCCCAGCATTTT. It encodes CASSLLPQGDQPQHF.

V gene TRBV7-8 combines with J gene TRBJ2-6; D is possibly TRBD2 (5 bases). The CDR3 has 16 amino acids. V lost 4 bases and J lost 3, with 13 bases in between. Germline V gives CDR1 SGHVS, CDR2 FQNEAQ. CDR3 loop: CASSSPSFNGANVLTF. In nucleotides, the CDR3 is TGTGCCAGCAGCTCTCCTAGCTTTAATGGGGCCAACGTCCTGACTTTC.

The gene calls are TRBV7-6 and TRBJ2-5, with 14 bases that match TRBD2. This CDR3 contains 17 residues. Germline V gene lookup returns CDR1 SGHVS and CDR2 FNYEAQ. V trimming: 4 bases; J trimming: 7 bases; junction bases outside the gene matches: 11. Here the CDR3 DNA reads TGTGCCAGCAGCTCGGCCGGGACTAGCGGGAGCGTCGGGACCCAGTACTTC. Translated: CASSSAGTSGSVGTQYF.

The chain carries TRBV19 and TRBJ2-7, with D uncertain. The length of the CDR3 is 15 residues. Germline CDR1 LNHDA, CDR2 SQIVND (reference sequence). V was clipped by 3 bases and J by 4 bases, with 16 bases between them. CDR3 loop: CASSIKGPTIYEQYF. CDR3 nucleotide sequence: TGTGCCAGTAGTATCAAAGGTCCGACGATTTACGAGCAGTACTTC. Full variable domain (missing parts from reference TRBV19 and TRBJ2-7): DGGITQSPKYLFRKEGQNVTLSCEQNLNHDAMYWYRQDPGQGLRLIYYSQIVNDFQKGDIAEGYSVSREKKESFPLTVTSAQKNPTAFYLCASSIKGPTIYEQYFGPGTRLTVT.

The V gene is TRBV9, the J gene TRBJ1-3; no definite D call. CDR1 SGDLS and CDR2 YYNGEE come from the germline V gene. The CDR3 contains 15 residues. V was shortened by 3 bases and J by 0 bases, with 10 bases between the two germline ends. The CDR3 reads CASSADDYSGNTIYF. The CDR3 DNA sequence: TGTGCCAGCAGCGCCGACGATTACTCTGGAAACACCATATATTTT.

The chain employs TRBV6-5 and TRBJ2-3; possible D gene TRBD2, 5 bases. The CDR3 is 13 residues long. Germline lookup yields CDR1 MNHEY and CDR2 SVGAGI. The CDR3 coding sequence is TGTGTCACAGAGCCAGCGGGCACAGATACGCAGTATTTT. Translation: CVTEPAGTDTQYF.

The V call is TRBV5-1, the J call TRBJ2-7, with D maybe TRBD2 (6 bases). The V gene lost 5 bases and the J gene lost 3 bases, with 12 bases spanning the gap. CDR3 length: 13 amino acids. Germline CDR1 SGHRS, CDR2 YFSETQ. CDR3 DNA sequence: TGCGCCAGCAGTGCGGAGGGGAACTACGAGCAGTACTTC. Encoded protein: CASSAEGNYEQYF.

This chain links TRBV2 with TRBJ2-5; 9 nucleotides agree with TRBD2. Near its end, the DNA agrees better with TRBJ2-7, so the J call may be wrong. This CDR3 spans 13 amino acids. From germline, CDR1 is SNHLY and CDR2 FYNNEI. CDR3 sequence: CASCSGGIYEQYF. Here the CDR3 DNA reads TGTGCCAGCTGTAGCGGGGGTATTTACGAGCAGTACTTC.

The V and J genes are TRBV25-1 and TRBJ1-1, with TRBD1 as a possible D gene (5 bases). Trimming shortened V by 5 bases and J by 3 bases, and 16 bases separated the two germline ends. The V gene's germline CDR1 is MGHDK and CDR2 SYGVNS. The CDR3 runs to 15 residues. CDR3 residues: CASSSGGLGDTEAFF. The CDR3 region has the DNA TGTGCCAGCAGTTCCGGGGGGTTGGGGGACACTGAAGCTTTCTTT.

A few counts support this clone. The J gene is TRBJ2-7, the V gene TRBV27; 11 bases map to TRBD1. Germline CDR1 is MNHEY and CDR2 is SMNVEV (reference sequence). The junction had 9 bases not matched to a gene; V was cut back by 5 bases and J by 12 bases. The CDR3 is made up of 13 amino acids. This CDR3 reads CASSPGTGGRRYF. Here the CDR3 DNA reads TGTGCCAGCAGTCCCGGGACAGGGGGTCGTCGGTACTTC.

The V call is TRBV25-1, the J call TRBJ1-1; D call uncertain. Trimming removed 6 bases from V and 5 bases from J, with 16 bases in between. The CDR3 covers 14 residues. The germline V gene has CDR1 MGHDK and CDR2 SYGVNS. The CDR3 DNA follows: TGTGCCAGCAGACCTCCGGGCCGAGGGACTGAAGCTTTCTTT. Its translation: CASRPPGRGTEAFF.

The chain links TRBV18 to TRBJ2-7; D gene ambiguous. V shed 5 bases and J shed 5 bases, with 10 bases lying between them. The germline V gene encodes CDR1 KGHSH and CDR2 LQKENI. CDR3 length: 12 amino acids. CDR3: CASSSWVNEQYF. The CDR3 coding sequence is TGTGCCAGCTCATCTTGGGTCAACGAGCAGTACTTC.

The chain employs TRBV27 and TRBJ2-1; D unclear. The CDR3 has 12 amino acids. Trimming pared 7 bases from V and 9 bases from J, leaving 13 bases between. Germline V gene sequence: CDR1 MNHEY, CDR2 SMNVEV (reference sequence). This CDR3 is CASMAVGVEQFF. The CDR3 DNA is TGTGCCAGCATGGCGGTGGGTGTTGAGCAGTTCTTC.